This TCR beta chain was observed in a study of synovial regulatory T cells in juvenile arthritis. Points from the study as a whole: TCR diversity was lower in inflammation-associated blood Treg cells than in other blood Treg cells.

Clones were sequenced by immunoSEQ multiplex PCR, and TCRdb holds only the in-frame ones, with some missing. In all, the sample yields roughly 9,600 clones. About this clone: Its antigen is not known.

CDR1 is SGHAT, CDR2 FQDESV, per germline (reference sequence). The CDR3 runs 15 residues. No DNA accompanies this entry. The specimen sequenced was Treg cells from blood. The subset is: HLA-DR+ inflammation-associated blood Treg cells. This clonotype was sampled from a donor between 2 and 35 years old with juvenile idiopathic arthritis. This chain joins TRBV11-1 and TRBJ1-1; without DNA, the TCRdb call of TRBD1 cannot be checked. The CDR3 loop reads CASSFGLERNTEAFF.